These T cell receptor beta chains were read from a single sample in a study of shared clonotypes between healthy human individuals. Assay used: immunoSEQ multiplex PCR; TCRdb lists only in-frame clones, some missing. Altogether some 1.1 million clones are present, around three quarters being singletons, with the ten largest covering 0.85% to 1%. Specimen: memory CD4+ T cells from PBMCs. Receptors were obtained from a man aged 18 to 30 in good health. Some clones in this sample may be carry-over from other donors' samples. CDR3s include the opening cysteine and the closing phenylalanine or tryptophan. D genes are given only for firm matches. Clone size is not always given. Where it is, it says once, few, many or a class for expanded clones.

cdr3_aa: CASSADRESNQPQHF
cdr3_nt: TGTGCCAGCAGCGCGGACAGGGAGAGCAATCAGCCCCAGCATTTT
j_call: TRBJ1-5
v_call: TRBV7-9
d_call: TRBD1
clone_size: -

cdr3_aa: CATRPTSGRVREYF
cdr3_nt: TGTGCCACCCGCCCGACTAGCGGGAGGGTAAGGGAGTACTTC
j_call: TRBJ2-7
v_call: TRBV5-4
d_call: TRBD2
clone_size: few

cdr3_aa: CASSQILAGGRDTQYF
cdr3_nt: TGCGCCAGCAGCCAAATACTAGCGGGGGGAAGAGATACGCAGTATTTT
j_call: TRBJ2-3
v_call: TRBV4-3
d_call: TRBD2
clone_size: -

cdr3_aa: CASSLTGGTEAFF
cdr3_nt: TGTGCCAGCAGCCTTACAGGGGGCACTGAAGCTTTCTTT
j_call: TRBJ1-1
v_call: TRBV7-9
d_call: TRBD1
clone_size: few

cdr3_aa: CSAEGYNEQFF
cdr3_nt: TGCAGTGCCGAGGGCTACAATGAGCAGTTCTTC
j_call: TRBJ2-1
v_call: TRBV20-1
d_call: -
clone_size: -

cdr3_aa: CASSHSDGNTEAFF
cdr3_nt: TGTGCCAGCAGCCACTCGGACGGGAACACTGAAGCTTTCTTT
j_call: TRBJ1-1
v_call: TRBV4-2
d_call: -
clone_size: -

cdr3_aa: CASSYRAGGFTGYTF
cdr3_nt: TGTGCCAGCAGTTACCGTGCAGGGGGCTTTACTGGCTACACCTTC
j_call: TRBJ1-2
v_call: TRBV6-5
d_call: TRBD1
clone_size: -

cdr3_aa: CASSFVERDSSYEQYF
cdr3_nt: TGTGCCAGCAGCTTCGTTGAGCGGGACAGCTCCTACGAGCAGTACTTC
j_call: TRBJ2-7
v_call: TRBV7-9
d_call: -
clone_size: -

cdr3_aa: CSIEVVVYTEAFF
cdr3_nt: TGCAGCATAGAGGTTGTGGTATACACTGAAGCTTTCTTT
j_call: TRBJ1-1
v_call: TRBV29-1
d_call: -
clone_size: -

cdr3_aa: CAWTDRAEAFF
cdr3_nt: TGTGCCTGGACTGACAGGGCTGAAGCTTTCTTT
j_call: TRBJ1-1
v_call: TRBV30
d_call: TRBD1
clone_size: -

cdr3_aa: CASGGSESDRTYPYF
cdr3_nt: TGCGCCAGCGGGGGGTCGGAATCGGACAGAACCTATCCGTATTTT
j_call: TRBJ2-3
v_call: TRBV10-1
d_call: -
clone_size: -

cdr3_aa: CASHRGGAGTDTQYF
cdr3_nt: TGCGCCAGCCACCGGGGGGGAGCGGGCACAGATACGCAGTATTTT
j_call: TRBJ2-3
v_call: TRBV5-1
d_call: TRBD2
clone_size: -

cdr3_aa: CASSLQTSGRRDTQYF
cdr3_nt: TGTGCCAGCAGCTTACAGACTAGCGGGAGGCGAGATACGCAGTATTTT
j_call: TRBJ2-3
v_call: TRBV11-2
d_call: TRBD2
clone_size: -

cdr3_aa: CASSPGGTGYAGGYTF
cdr3_nt: TGCGCCAGCAGCCCTGGGGGGACAGGTTATGCGGGTGGCTACACCTTC
j_call: TRBJ1-2
v_call: TRBV5-1
d_call: TRBD1
clone_size: -

cdr3_aa: CASSLSATTPNEQFF
cdr3_nt: TGTGCCAGCAGCTTATCAGCGACTACCCCCAATGAGCAGTTCTTC
j_call: TRBJ2-1
v_call: TRBV7-9
d_call: -
clone_size: -

cdr3_aa: CASSPRTGGVETQYF
cdr3_nt: TGTGCCAGCAGTCCGCGGACAGGGGGCGTAGAGACCCAGTACTTC
j_call: TRBJ2-5
v_call: TRBV27
d_call: TRBD1
clone_size: -

cdr3_aa: CASKVGDRPTYEQYF
cdr3_nt: TGTGCCAGCAAGGTGGGGGACCGACCGACCTACGAGCAGTACTTC
j_call: TRBJ2-7
v_call: TRBV6-5
d_call: -
clone_size: once

cdr3_aa: CASSELRGRGFYGYTF
cdr3_nt: TGTGCCAGCAGTGAATTGAGGGGCCGGGGATTCTATGGCTACACCTTC
j_call: TRBJ1-2
v_call: TRBV6-1
d_call: -
clone_size: few

cdr3_aa: CASSFGQEVTGELFF
cdr3_nt: TGTGCCAGCAGCTTCGGACAGGAGGTCACCGGGGAGCTGTTTTTT
j_call: TRBJ2-2
v_call: TRBV5-4
d_call: TRBD1
clone_size: -

cdr3_aa: CASSLQGVVTEAFF
cdr3_nt: TGTGCCAGCAGCCTTCAGGGTGTTGTCACTGAAGCTTTCTTT
j_call: TRBJ1-1
v_call: TRBV5-4
d_call: -
clone_size: -

cdr3_aa: CASSPSTVAFSGANVLTF
cdr3_nt: TGTGCCAGCAGCCCTTCGACAGTAGCCTTCTCTGGGGCCAACGTCCTGACTTTC
j_call: TRBJ2-6
v_call: TRBV9
d_call: -
clone_size: -

cdr3_aa: CASSQDRQGKDTQYF
cdr3_nt: TGCGCCAGCAGCCAAGATAGGCAGGGGAAAGATACGCAGTATTTT
j_call: TRBJ2-3
v_call: TRBV4-1
d_call: -
clone_size: -

cdr3_aa: CASRVQSPDTQYF
cdr3_nt: TGTGCCAGCAGAGTTCAATCCCCAGATACGCAGTATTTT
j_call: TRBJ2-3
v_call: TRBV27
d_call: -
clone_size: -

cdr3_aa: CASSLVGVNEQFF
cdr3_nt: TGCGCCAGCAGCTTGGTGGGCGTCAATGAGCAGTTCTTC
j_call: TRBJ2-1
v_call: TRBV5-1
d_call: -
clone_size: -

cdr3_aa: CATSFYKGVKSRANVLTF
cdr3_nt: TGTGCCACCAGCTTTTACAAAGGTGTGAAAAGTCGGGCCAACGTCCTGACTTTC
j_call: TRBJ2-6
v_call: TRBV15
d_call: -
clone_size: -

cdr3_aa: CASSLTGQGTGELFF
cdr3_nt: TGCGCCAGCAGTTTAACGGGCCAGGGGACCGGGGAGCTGTTTTTT
j_call: TRBJ2-2
v_call: TRBV4-1
d_call: -
clone_size: -